A single sample is the source of the 2 T cell receptor beta chains below, sequenced in a study of T cells in Graves' hyperthyroidism and ophthalmopathy. Researchers took RNA transcripts and amplified the TCR beta CDR3 regions from them. TCR CDR3 underwent first-round RT-PCR with the HTBI primer set. TCRdb reanalysed the multiplex PCR reads using MiXCR and keeps one entry per CDR3 protein. Of some 600,000 distinct CDR3 sequences in the sample, roughly 46% were seen once. Sequencing used peripheral blood or thyroid tissue (not recorded which). The receptors were gathered from a woman between 18 and 30 years old with Graves' hyperthyroidism.

This clonotype was counted ten times or more. This chain connects TRBV29-1 to TRBJ1-2; weak D call: TRBD1 (6 bases). CDR1 and CDR2 from the germline V gene are SQVTM and ANQGSEA. This CDR3 spans 11 amino acids. Trimming shortened V by 7 bases and J by 4 bases, and 10 bases separated the two germline ends. The CDR3 nucleotides are TGCAGCGACCGGGACACCTATGGCTACACCTTC. Translating gives CSDRDTYGYTF.

J is TRBJ1-1 and V is TRBV20-1, with D possibly being TRBD1 (6 bases). CDR1 is DFQATT and CDR2 is SNEGSKA in the germline V gene (reference sequence). The V end was cut by 0 bases, the J end by 2 bases, with 19 bases between. CDR3 length equals 17 residues. CDR3 sequence reads: CSARDLRYGTPNTEAFF. DNA for the CDR3: TGCAGTGCTAGAGATTTACGTTACGGGACACCTAACACTGAAGCTTTCTTT.